These 7 T cell receptor beta chains were all obtained from the same sample, sequenced in a study of blood T cell repertoires in COVID-19. This table comes from immunoSEQ multiplex PCR, and its TCRdb copy is limited to in-frame clones, with some not included. The sample records some 140,000 clones, around 84% being singletons. Sequenced sample: peripheral blood. The receptors derive from an elderly man with acute or convalescent COVID-19.

The V call is TRBV11-2, the J call TRBJ2-3; 10 nucleotides match TRBD2. The V and J ends lost 3 bases and 3 bases, in that order; junction bases with no gene match: 6. The CDR3 totals 16 residues. CDR1 and CDR2 from the germline V gene are SGHAT and FQNNGV. CDR3: CASSFRLAGATDTQYF. CDR3 DNA: TGTGCCAGCAGCTTTAGGCTAGCGGGGGCTACAGATACGCAGTATTTT.

The rearrangement links TRBV19 to TRBJ1-2; D uncertain. The CDR3 runs 14 residues. CDR1 is LNHDA and CDR2 is SQIVND in the germline V gene (reference sequence). V lost 1 base and J 2 bases, leaving 8 bases between the germline ends. The CDR3 DNA follows: TGTGCCAGTAGTATAGCCCTGACAAACTATGGCTACACCTTC. It specifies CASSIALTNYGYTF.

This sequence joins TRBV21-1 and TRBJ2-7; the listed D gene, TRBD1, was not tested against the DNA. TRBV21-1 is described as a pseudogene. CDR3 size: 17 residues. The CDR3 DNA reads as TGTGCCAGCAGCCCCTCGACGACACCGTATTCCTTGGACGAGCAGTACGTC. This gives the protein CASSPSTTPYSLDEQYV.

The chain uses TRBV19 and TRBJ1-1; a possible D gene is TRBD1 (5 bases). V was cut by 4 bases and J by 1 base, with 10 bases left in between. In germline, CDR1 is LNHDA, CDR2 SQIVND (reference sequence). This CDR3 is built from 14 residues. CDR3 coding DNA: TGTGCCAGTAGTAGGGAACAGGCGAACACTGAAGCTTTCTTT. Translating it yields CASSREQANTEAFF. Using reference TRBV19 and TRBJ1-1 for the parts outside the CDR3, the full variable domain is DGGITQSPKYLFRKEGQNVTLSCEQNLNHDAMYWYRQDPGQGLRLIYYSQIVNDFQKGDIAEGYSVSREKKESFPLTVTSAQKNPTAFYLCASSREQANTEAFFGQGTRLTVV.

CDR3 sequence (DNA): TGTGCCAGCAGTTACTCGGGGACATCGATCGCAGATACGCAGTATTTT. Its protein is CASSYSGTSIADTQYF. This sequence joins TRBV6-5 and TRBJ2-3; D possibly corresponds to TRBD1 (6 bases). Germline values: CDR1 MNHEY, CDR2 SVGAGI. V was cut by 0 bases and J by 4 bases, with 14 bases left in between. This CDR3 is 16 amino acids long.

The chain recombines TRBV19 with TRBJ2-3, with D tentatively TRBD1 (6 bases). Per the germline V gene, CDR1 is LNHDA and CDR2 is SQIVND (reference sequence). This CDR3 region has 14 residues. Trimming shortened V by 6 bases and J by 4 bases, and 14 bases separated the two germline ends. The CDR3 region has the DNA TGTGCCAGTAGGCCACAGGGACGGCCAGATACGCAGTATTTT. This codes for CASRPQGRPDTQYF.

This clone was recorded a few times. The V call is TRBV28, the J call TRBJ2-2; a possible D gene is TRBD1 (5 bases). Germline V gene lookup returns CDR1 MDHEN and CDR2 SYDVKM. This CDR3 comprises 13 residues. Deletions cut 6 bases from V and 6 bases from J, with 11 bases between. The CDR3 here is CASSSRVSGELFF. The CDR3 DNA sequence: TGTGCCAGCAGCAGCAGGGTGTCCGGGGAGCTGTTTTTT.